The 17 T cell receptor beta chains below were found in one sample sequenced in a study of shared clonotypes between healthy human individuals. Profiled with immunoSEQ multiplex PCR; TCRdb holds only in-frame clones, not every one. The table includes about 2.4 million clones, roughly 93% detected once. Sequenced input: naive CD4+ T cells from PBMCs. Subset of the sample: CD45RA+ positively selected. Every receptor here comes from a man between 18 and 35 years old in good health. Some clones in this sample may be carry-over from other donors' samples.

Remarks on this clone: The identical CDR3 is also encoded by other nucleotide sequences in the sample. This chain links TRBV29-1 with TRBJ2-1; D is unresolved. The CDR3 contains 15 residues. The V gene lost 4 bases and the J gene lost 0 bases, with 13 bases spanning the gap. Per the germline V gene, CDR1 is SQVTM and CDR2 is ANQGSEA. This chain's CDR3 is CSVVVDSVSYNEQFF. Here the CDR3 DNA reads TGCAGCGTTGTGGTTGACTCAGTCTCCTACAATGAGCAGTTCTTC.

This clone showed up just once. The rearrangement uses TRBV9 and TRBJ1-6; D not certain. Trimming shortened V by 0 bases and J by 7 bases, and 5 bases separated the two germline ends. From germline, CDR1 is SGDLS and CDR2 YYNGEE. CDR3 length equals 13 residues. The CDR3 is CASSVGANSPLHF. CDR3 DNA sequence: TGTGCCAGCAGCGTAGGGGCCAATTCACCCCTCCACTTT.

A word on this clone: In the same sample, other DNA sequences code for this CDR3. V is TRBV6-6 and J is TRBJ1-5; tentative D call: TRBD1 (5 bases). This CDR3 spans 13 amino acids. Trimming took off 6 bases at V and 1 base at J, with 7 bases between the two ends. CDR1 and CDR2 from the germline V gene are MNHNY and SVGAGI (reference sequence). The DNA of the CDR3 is TGTGCCAGCAGGAGGGACAGCAATCAGCCCCAGCATTTT. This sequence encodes CASRRDSNQPQHF.

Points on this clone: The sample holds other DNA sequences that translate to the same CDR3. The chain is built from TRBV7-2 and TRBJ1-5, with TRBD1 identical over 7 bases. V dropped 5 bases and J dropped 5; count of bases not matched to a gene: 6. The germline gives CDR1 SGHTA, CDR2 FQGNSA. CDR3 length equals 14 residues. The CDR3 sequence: CASSPQGGDQPQHF. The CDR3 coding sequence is TGTGCCAGCAGCCCCCAAGGGGGCGATCAGCCCCAGCATTTT.

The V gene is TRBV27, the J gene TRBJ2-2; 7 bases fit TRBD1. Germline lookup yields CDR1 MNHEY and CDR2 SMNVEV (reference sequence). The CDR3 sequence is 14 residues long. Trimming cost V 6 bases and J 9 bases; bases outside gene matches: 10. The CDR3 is CASSRDRVYRELFF. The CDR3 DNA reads TGTGCCAGCAGCCGCGACAGGGTGTATCGGGAGCTGTTTTTT.

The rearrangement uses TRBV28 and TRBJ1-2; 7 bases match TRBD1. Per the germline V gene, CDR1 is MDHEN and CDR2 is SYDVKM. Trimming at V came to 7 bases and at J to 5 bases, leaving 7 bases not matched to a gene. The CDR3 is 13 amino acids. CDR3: CASTLAGGYGYTF. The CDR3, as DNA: TGTGCCAGCACGCTGGCAGGGGGTTATGGCTACACCTTC.

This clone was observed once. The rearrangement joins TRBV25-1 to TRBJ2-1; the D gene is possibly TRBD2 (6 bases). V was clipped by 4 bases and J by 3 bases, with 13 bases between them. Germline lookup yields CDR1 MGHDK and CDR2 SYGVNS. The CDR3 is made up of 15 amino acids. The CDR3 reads CASSVAASVYNEQFF. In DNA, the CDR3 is TGTGCCAGCAGTGTTGCAGCTAGCGTCTACAATGAGCAGTTCTTC.

In DNA, the CDR3 is TGCGCCAGCGGCGGGGAGGGAGGAGAGACCCAGTACTTC. It codes for CASGGEGGETQYF. The V and J genes are TRBV5-1 and TRBJ2-5; TRBD2 aligns across 7 bases. Germline V CDR1 and CDR2: SGHRS, YFSETQ. With 7 bases clipped from V and 4 bases from J, the junction kept 7 bases outside the gene matches. This CDR3 region has 13 residues.

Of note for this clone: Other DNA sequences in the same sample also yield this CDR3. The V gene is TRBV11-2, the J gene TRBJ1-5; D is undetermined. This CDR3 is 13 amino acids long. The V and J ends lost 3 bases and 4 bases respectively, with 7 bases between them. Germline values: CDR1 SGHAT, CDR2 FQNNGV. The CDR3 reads CASSFGRNQPQHF. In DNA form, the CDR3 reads TGTGCCAGCAGCTTTGGACGAAATCAGCCCCAGCATTTT.

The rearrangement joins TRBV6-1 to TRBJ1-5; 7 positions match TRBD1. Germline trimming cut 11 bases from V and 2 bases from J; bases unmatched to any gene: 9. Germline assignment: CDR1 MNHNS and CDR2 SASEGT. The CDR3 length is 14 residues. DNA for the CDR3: TGTGCCTCTAGTACAGGGGTGGGCAATCAGCCCCAGCATTTT. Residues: CASSTGVGNQPQHF.

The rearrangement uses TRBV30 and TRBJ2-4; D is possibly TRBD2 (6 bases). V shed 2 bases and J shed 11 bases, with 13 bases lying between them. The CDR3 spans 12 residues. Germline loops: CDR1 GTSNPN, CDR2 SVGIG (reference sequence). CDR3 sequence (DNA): TGTGCCTGGAGTCCCGGAGGGGAGGTTCAGTACTTC. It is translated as CAWSPGGEVQYF.

CDR3 in amino acids: CASSPGTVGETQYF. In DNA, the CDR3 is TGTGCCAGCAGCCCCGGGACGGTGGGAGAGACCCAGTACTTC. The V and J genes are TRBV5-5 and TRBJ2-5; tentatively, D is TRBD1 or TRBD2 (5 bases each). V lost 4 bases and J 4 bases, leaving 14 bases between the germline ends. Germline assignment: CDR1 SGHKS and CDR2 YYEKEE (reference sequence). This CDR3 is built from 14 residues.

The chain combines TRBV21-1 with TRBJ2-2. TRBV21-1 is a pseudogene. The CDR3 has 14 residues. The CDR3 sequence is CASSKKANTGELFF. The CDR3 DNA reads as TGTGCCAGCAGCAAAAAGGCTAACACCGGGGAGCTGTTTTTT.

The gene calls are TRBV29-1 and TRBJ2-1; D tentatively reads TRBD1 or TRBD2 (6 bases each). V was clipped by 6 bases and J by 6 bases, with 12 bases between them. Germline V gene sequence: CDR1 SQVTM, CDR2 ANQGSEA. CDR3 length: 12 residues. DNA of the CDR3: TGCAGCGTAATCAGGGGAGGCAATGAGCAGTTCTTC. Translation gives CSVIRGGNEQFF.

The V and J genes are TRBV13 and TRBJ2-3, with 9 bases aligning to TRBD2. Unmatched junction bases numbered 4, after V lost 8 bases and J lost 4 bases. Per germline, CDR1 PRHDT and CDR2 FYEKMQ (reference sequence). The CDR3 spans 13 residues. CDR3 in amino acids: CASGTSPPDTQYF. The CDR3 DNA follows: TGTGCCAGCGGGACTAGCCCGCCAGATACGCAGTATTTT.

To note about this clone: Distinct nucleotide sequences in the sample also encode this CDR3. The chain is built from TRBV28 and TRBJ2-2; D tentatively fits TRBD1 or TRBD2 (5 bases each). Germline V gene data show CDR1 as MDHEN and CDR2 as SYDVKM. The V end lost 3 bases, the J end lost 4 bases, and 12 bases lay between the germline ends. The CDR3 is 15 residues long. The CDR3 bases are TGTGCCAGCAGTTTTGGGGGAGCTGGCACCGGGGAGCTGTTTTTT. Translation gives CASSFGGAGTGELFF. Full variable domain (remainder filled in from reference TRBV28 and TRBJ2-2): DVKVTQSSRYLVKRTGEKVFLECVQDMDHENMFWYRQDPGLGLRLIYFSYDVKMKEKGDIPEGYSVSREKKERFSLILESASTNQTSMYLCASSFGGAGTGELFFGEGSRLTVL.

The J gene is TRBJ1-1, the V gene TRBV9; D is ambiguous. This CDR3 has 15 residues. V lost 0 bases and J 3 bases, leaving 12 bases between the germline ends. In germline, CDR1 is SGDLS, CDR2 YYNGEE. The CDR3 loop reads CASSVATDIYTEAFF. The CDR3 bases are TGTGCCAGCAGCGTAGCTACCGACATCTACACTGAAGCTTTCTTT.